This is a list of T cell receptor beta chains from one sample in a study of cytomegalovirus exposure and HLA in healthy donors. Clones were sequenced by immunoSEQ multiplex PCR, and TCRdb holds only the in-frame ones, with some missing. The sample contains 200,000 or so clones, about 79% of which appear only once. The sequenced sample consisted of PBMCs. The receptors originated from a boy under 10 years old in good health and CMV-seronegative. The CDR3 runs from the conserved cysteine through the conserved F or W. Each record gives: CDR3 protein, CDR3 DNA, V gene, J gene, clone size, D gene. A D gene is named only where the DNA matches it firmly. A clone size is listed for some rows: how often the clone was seen (once, few, many), or a class if it is expanded.

CDR3: CASSLRGQPQHF
DNA: TGTGCCAGCAGCTTGAGGGGTCAGCCCCAGCATTTT
V: TRBV5-4
J: TRBJ1-5
size: -
D: -

CDR3: CASSLLNTGELFF
DNA: TGTGCCAGCAGCTTACTGAACACCGGGGAGCTGTTTTTT
V: TRBV7-3
J: TRBJ2-2
size: -
D: -

CDR3: CAWEGQGGESSYNSPLHF
DNA: TGTGCCTGGGAAGGACAGGGTGGGGAGAGCTCCTATAATTCACCCCTCCACTTT
V: TRBV30
J: TRBJ1-6
size: -
D: TRBD1

CDR3: CAISGTGGGGYTF
DNA: TGTGCCATCAGTGGGACAGGGGGCGGTGGCTACACCTTC
V: TRBV10-3
J: TRBJ1-2
size: -
D: TRBD1

CDR3: CASHIKMTGSEAFF
DNA: TGTGCCAGCCACATTAAAATGACAGGGAGTGAAGCTTTCTTT
V: TRBV7-9
J: TRBJ1-1
size: -
D: TRBD1

CDR3: CAVGQGVIYGYTF
DNA: TGTGCCGTCGGACAGGGGGTTATCTATGGCTACACCTTC
V: TRBV6-6
J: TRBJ1-2
size: few
D: TRBD1

CDR3: CASSLVQGLYEQYF
DNA: TGTGCCAGCAGCTTGGTCCAGGGGCTGTACGAGCAGTACTTC
V: TRBV5-6
J: TRBJ2-7
size: -
D: -

CDR3: CASSLVDTNTGELFF
DNA: TGTGCCAGCAGCTTAGTTGATACAAACACCGGGGAGCTGTTTTTT
V: TRBV7-2
J: TRBJ2-2
size: -
D: -

CDR3: CASSLSITYEQYF
DNA: TGTGCCAGCAGCTTATCTATTACCTACGAGCAGTACTTC
V: TRBV7-2
J: TRBJ2-7
size: once
D: -

CDR3: CASSSPDRGLNEQYF
DNA: TGTGCCAGCAGCTCCCCGGACAGGGGGCTCAACGAGCAGTACTTC
V: TRBV7-9
J: TRBJ2-7
size: -
D: TRBD1

CDR3: CASSQKAGVGYEQFF
DNA: TGCGCCAGCAGCCAAAAAGCGGGGGTGGGGTATGAGCAGTTCTTC
V: TRBV4-1
J: TRBJ2-1
size: -
D: TRBD2

CDR3: CASSRTSGASGELFF
DNA: TGTGCCAGTAGTCGGACTAGCGGGGCGTCCGGGGAGCTGTTTTTT
V: TRBV19
J: TRBJ2-2
size: -
D: TRBD2

CDR3: CASSRTSGIGADTQYF
DNA: TGTGCCAGCAGCCGGACTAGCGGAATAGGGGCAGATACGCAGTATTTT
V: TRBV4-2
J: TRBJ2-3
size: -
D: TRBD2

CDR3: CASSQDISSNSGGAIYTDTQYF
DNA: TGCGCCAGCAGCCAAGACATATCAAGCAATAGCGGGGGGGCTATTTACACAGATACGCAGTATTTT
V: TRBV4-3
J: TRBJ2-3
size: once
D: TRBD2

CDR3: CASSEGVAYGLNNEQFF
DNA: TGTGCCAGCAGTGAAGGAGTAGCCTATGGGTTAAACAATGAGCAGTTCTTC
V: TRBV6-1
J: TRBJ2-1
size: -
D: -

CDR3: CASSFGTGDLGGYTF
DNA: TGTGCCAGCAGCTTTGGGACAGGGGATTTGGGTGGCTACACCTTC
V: TRBV5-5
J: TRBJ1-2
size: -
D: TRBD1

CDR3: CASSYTSGTQYF
DNA: TGTGCCAGCAGTTACACCTCCGGGACCCAGTACTTC
V: TRBV6-5
J: TRBJ2-5
size: -
D: -

CDR3: CASSETGRETEAFF
DNA: TGTGCCAGCAGTGAAACAGGGAGAGAAACTGAAGCTTTCTTT
V: TRBV6-5
J: TRBJ1-1
size: -
D: -

CDR3: CASSLTGTSGGPTYEQYF
DNA: TGTGCCAGCAGTTTAACCGGGACTAGCGGGGGTCCGACCTACGAGCAGTACTTC
V: TRBV28
J: TRBJ2-7
size: -
D: TRBD2

CDR3: CTSSSLRDRGSYGYTF
DNA: TGTACCAGCAGCTCACTCCGGGACAGGGGGTCCTATGGCTACACCTTC
V: TRBV11-2
J: TRBJ1-2
size: -
D: TRBD1

CDR3: CAWSVPRGGLYEPYF
DNA: TGTGCCTGGAGTGTACCGCGGGGGGGCCTCTACGAGCCGTACTTC
V: TRBV30
J: TRBJ2-7
size: -
D: TRBD2

CDR3: CASSVGGSGSYNEQFF
DNA: TGTGCCAGCAGCGTAGGGGGAAGCGGATCCTACAATGAGCAGTTCTTC
V: TRBV9
J: TRBJ2-1
size: -
D: -

CDR3: CASSKYRDRGYEQYF
DNA: TGTGCCAGCAGCAAATACCGGGACAGGGGTTACGAGCAGTACTTC
V: TRBV7-6
J: TRBJ2-7
size: once
D: TRBD1

CDR3: CASTREEREKLFF
DNA: TGTGCCAGCACGAGGGAGGAGCGTGAAAAACTGTTTTTT
V: TRBV6-6
J: TRBJ1-4
size: -
D: -

CDR3: CASSQGGGSGEQYF
DNA: TGCGCCAGCAGCCAAGGGGGGGGATCTGGAGAGCAGTACTTC
V: TRBV4-3
J: TRBJ2-7
size: -
D: TRBD2

CDR3: CASRRSSGGAVVSTDTQYF
DNA: TGTGCCAGCAGGAGGTCTAGCGGGGGGGCCGTGGTGAGCACAGATACGCAGTATTTT
V: TRBV2
J: TRBJ2-3
size: -
D: TRBD2

CDR3: CASSYSYKGDQPQHF
DNA: TGTGCCAGCAGTTACTCTTACAAGGGGGATCAGCCCCAGCATTTT
V: TRBV6-5
J: TRBJ1-5
size: -
D: -

CDR3: CASSWDRGDGEQFF
DNA: TGTGCCAGCAGCTGGGACAGGGGAGATGGTGAGCAGTTCTTC
V: TRBV27
J: TRBJ2-1
size: -
D: TRBD1

CDR3: CASSLYSGGTYEQYF
DNA: TGTGCCAGCAGCTTATACAGCGGGGGAACCTACGAGCAGTACTTC
V: TRBV11-2
J: TRBJ2-7
size: -
D: TRBD2

CDR3: CASSFGTGGFRGANVLTF
DNA: TGTGCCAGCAGCTTCGGGACAGGGGGCTTCCGTGGGGCCAACGTCCTGACTTTC
V: TRBV7-9
J: TRBJ2-6
size: -
D: TRBD1

CDR3: CASSEQGSYEQYF
DNA: TGCGCCAGCAGCGAACAGGGATCCTACGAGCAGTACTTC
V: TRBV5-1
J: TRBJ2-7
size: few
D: -

CDR3: CASSSRQGQETQYF
DNA: TGTGCTAGCAGCTCTCGACAGGGGCAAGAGACCCAGTACTTC
V: TRBV7-7
J: TRBJ2-5
size: -
D: TRBD1

CDR3: CASSLAQGLNYGYTF
DNA: TGTGCCAGCAGCTTAGCACAGGGGCTGAACTATGGCTACACCTTC
V: TRBV7-3
J: TRBJ1-2
size: -
D: TRBD1

CDR3: CASSSGQGGSPLHF
DNA: TGCGCCAGCAGCTCGGGACAGGGGGGTTCACCCCTCCACTTT
V: TRBV5-1
J: TRBJ1-6
size: -
D: TRBD1

CDR3: CATGTGELFF
DNA: TGTGCCACGGGGACCGGGGAGCTGTTTTTT
V: TRBV10-3
J: TRBJ2-2
size: -
D: -

CDR3: CASSCRQVYGYTF
DNA: TGTGCCAGCAGTTGCCGACAGGTCTATGGCTACACCTTC
V: TRBV25-1
J: TRBJ1-2
size: -
D: -

CDR3: CASSHRDRTYEQYF
DNA: TGTGCCAGCAGCCATAGGGACAGGACCTACGAGCAGTACTTC
V: TRBV4-2
J: TRBJ2-7
size: -
D: TRBD1

CDR3: CASSYPRTGGHVNEQFF
DNA: TGTGCCAGTAGCTACCCCCGGACAGGGGGCCATGTGAATGAGCAGTTCTTC
V: TRBV19
J: TRBJ2-1
size: -
D: TRBD1

CDR3: CATSRDYPGVSSGANVLTF
DNA: TGTGCCACCAGCAGAGATTACCCAGGGGTCAGCTCTGGGGCCAACGTCCTGACTTTC
V: TRBV15
J: TRBJ2-6
size: few
D: -

CDR3: CASSEGGQVEQQYF
DNA: TGCGCCAGCAGTGAGGGGGGACAGGTGGAACAGCAGTACTTC
V: TRBV10-1
J: TRBJ2-7
size: -
D: TRBD1

CDR3: CASSDRGHQPQHF
DNA: TGTGCCAGCAGTGACAGGGGGCATCAGCCCCAGCATTTT
V: TRBV6-1
J: TRBJ1-5
size: once
D: TRBD1

CDR3: CASSPDRGSEKLFF
DNA: TGTGCCAGCAGCCCAGACAGGGGATCTGAAAAACTGTTTTTT
V: TRBV2
J: TRBJ1-4
size: -
D: TRBD1

CDR3: CASSGDSYEQYF
DNA: TGTGCCAGCAGTGGGGACAGCTACGAGCAGTACTTC
V: TRBV2
J: TRBJ2-7
size: few
D: TRBD1